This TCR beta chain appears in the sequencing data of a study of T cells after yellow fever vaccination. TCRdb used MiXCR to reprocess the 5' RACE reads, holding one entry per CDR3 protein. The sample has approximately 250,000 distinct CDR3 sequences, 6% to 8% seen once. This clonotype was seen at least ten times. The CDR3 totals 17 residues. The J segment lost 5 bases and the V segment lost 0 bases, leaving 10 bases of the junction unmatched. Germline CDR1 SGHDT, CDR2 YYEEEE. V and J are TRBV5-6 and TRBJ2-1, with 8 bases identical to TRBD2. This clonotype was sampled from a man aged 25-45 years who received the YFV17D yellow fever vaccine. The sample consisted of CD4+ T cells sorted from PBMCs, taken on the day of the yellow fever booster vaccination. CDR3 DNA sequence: TGTGCCAGCAGCTTGGCCGGGATAGCGGGACGAGACAATGAGCAGTTCTTC. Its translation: CASSLAGIAGRDNEQFF.